Shown below are 19 T cell receptor beta chains from a single sample sequenced in a study of cytomegalovirus exposure and HLA in healthy donors. The PCR was carried out with 60 Vbeta primers and 13 Jbeta primers. Generated by immunoSEQ multiplex PCR, the TCRdb table keeps only in-frame clones and is missing some. This sample has about 190,000 clones, with around 75% found just once. Sequenced material: PBMCs. The receptors derive from a woman aged 30 to 39 in good health and CMV-seropositive.

The rearrangement links TRBV29-1 to TRBJ2-3; D is possibly TRBD2 (6 bases). Looked up from germline, CDR1 is SQVTM and CDR2 is ANQGSEA. The CDR3 has 12 amino acids. With 4 bases removed from V and 1 base from J, the gap between germline ends came to 6 bases. This CDR3 reads CSVGGGTDTQYF. For the CDR3, the DNA is TGCAGCGTTGGCGGGGGCACAGATACGCAGTATTTT.

The CDR3 coding sequence is TGTGCCAGCAGTGTGTTATACACAGATACGCAGTATTTT. Translating it yields CASSVLYTDTQYF. The chain combines TRBV27 with TRBJ2-3; D remains unclear. The germline CDR1 and CDR2 sequences are MNHEY and SMNVEV (reference sequence). The CDR3 sequence is 13 residues long. Between the trimmed V and J ends, which lost 5 bases and 2 bases, there was a span of 8 bases.

This clone was observed a handful of times. This chain connects TRBV11-2 to TRBJ2-5; a possible D gene is TRBD2 (7 bases). Trimming pared 5 bases from V and 6 bases from J, leaving 22 bases between. The CDR3 is 16 residues long. Germline V CDR1 and CDR2: SGHAT, FQNNGV. The DNA for the CDR3 is TGTGCCAGCAGCCTCGAGGGTTCGGGGGGCGGGAAGACCCAGTACTTC. It is translated as CASSLEGSGGGKTQYF.

The rearrangement links TRBV28 to TRBJ1-2; a weak D match, TRBD1 (6 bases). Trimming cost V 5 bases and J 2 bases, with 12 bases left between them. CDR3 length: 14 amino acids. Per germline, CDR1 MDHEN and CDR2 SYDVKM. The CDR3 reads CASSGGQPNYGYTF. CDR3 bases: TGTGCCAGCAGTGGGGGACAACCCAACTATGGCTACACCTTC.

The chain combines TRBV29-1 with TRBJ2-3; possibly TRBD2 for D (6 bases). There are 12 residues in the CDR3. Trimming took off 8 bases at V and 5 bases at J, with 14 bases between the two ends. Germline loops: CDR1 SQVTM, CDR2 ANQGSEA. The CDR3, as DNA: TGCAGCATAGCGGAGGGTGTAGATACGCAGTATTTT. Its protein is CSIAEGVDTQYF.

The chain uses TRBV11-2 and TRBJ1-5; 9 bases map to TRBD1. The CDR3 consists of 15 residues. Per the germline V gene, CDR1 is SGHAT and CDR2 is FQNNGV. Unmatched junction bases numbered 6, after V lost 5 bases and J lost 4 bases. The CDR3 is CASSLGTGPNQPQHF. In DNA, the CDR3 is TGTGCCAGCAGCCTTGGGACAGGGCCTAATCAGCCCCAGCATTTT.

This clone was counted a few times. V usage is TRBV6-6 and J usage is TRBJ1-4; possibly TRBD1 for D (6 bases). Trimming left V 2 bases short and J 5 bases short, with 9 bases between. In germline, CDR1 is MNHNY, CDR2 SVGAGI (reference sequence). The CDR3 is 14 residues long. In nucleotides, the CDR3 is TGTGCCAGCAGTTACGCAGGGGAGAATGAAAAACTGTTTTTT. Protein sequence: CASSYAGENEKLFF.

The rearrangement uses TRBV29-1 and TRBJ2-7; TRBD2 is a possible D gene (5 bases). CDR1 and CDR2 (germline): SQVTM, ANQGSEA. Trimming pared 5 bases from V and 1 base from J, leaving 9 bases between. The CDR3 consists of 12 residues. CDR3 amino acids: CSVRRSSYEQYF. Here the CDR3 DNA reads TGCAGCGTTAGGAGGAGTTCCTACGAGCAGTACTTC.

CDR3 sequence reads: CASSSQSNRATGELFF. DNA for the CDR3: TGTGCCAGCAGCTCCCAATCTAACAGGGCGACCGGGGAGCTGTTTTTT. The chain uses TRBV7-6 and TRBJ2-2; tentative D call: TRBD1 (6 bases). Germline lookup yields CDR1 SGHVS and CDR2 FNYEAQ. The CDR3 contains 16 residues. The V and J ends lost 4 bases and 5 bases respectively, with 17 bases between them.

The gene calls are TRBV10-3 and TRBJ2-7, with TRBD1 as a possible D gene (5 bases). The V gene's germline CDR1 is ENHRY and CDR2 SYGVKD. This CDR3 is 15 amino acids long. Between the trimmed V and J ends, which lost 3 bases and 5 bases, there was a span of 17 bases. The CDR3 nucleotides are TGTGCCATCAGTGATCCGGGCAGGGTGGACCACGAGCAGTACTTC. Translating gives CAISDPGRVDHEQYF.

This clone was observed a handful of times. This chain connects TRBV27 to TRBJ2-7, with a possible D match to TRBD2 (5 bases). The CDR3 has 13 amino acids. Trimming stripped 4 bases from V and 3 bases from J, with 10 bases between. Looked up from germline, CDR1 is MNHEY and CDR2 is SMNVEV (reference sequence). The CDR3 loop is CASSYLEGYEQYF. The CDR3 bases are TGTGCCAGCAGTTATCTCGAGGGCTACGAGCAGTACTTC.

This clone was counted a few times. The rearrangement links TRBV2 to TRBJ2-1, with TRBD2 as a possible D gene (5 bases). The CDR3 is 14 amino acids. The germline CDR1 and CDR2 sequences are SNHLY and FYNNEI. The germline V and J ends were trimmed by 7 bases and 0 bases, with 10 bases remaining between them. The CDR3 nucleotides read TGTGCCAGCAACAGTGGGAGCTCCTACAATGAGCAGTTCTTC. It yields the protein CASNSGSSYNEQFF. The full variable domain, with the rest looked up from reference TRBV2 and TRBJ2-1, is EPEVTQTPSHQVTQMGQEVILRCVPISNHLYFYWYRQILGQKVEFLVSFYNNEISEKSEIFDDQFSVERPDGSNFTLKIRSTKLEDSAMYFCASNSGSSYNEQFFGPGTRLTVL.

The chain has TRBV11-1 and TRBJ2-5; D perhaps matches TRBD2 (5 bases). Looked up from germline, CDR1 is SGHAT and CDR2 is FQDESV (reference sequence). The CDR3 runs to 16 residues. Trimming stripped 5 bases from V and 7 bases from J, with 23 bases between. The CDR3: CASSSKVREGLRTQYF. The CDR3 nucleotides are TGTGCCAGCAGCAGTAAGGTCCGTGAGGGTCTTAGGACCCAGTACTTC.

This clone was seen a handful of times. The chain couples TRBV28 to TRBJ2-7, with a tentative D call TRBD2 (6 bases). The germline gives CDR1 MDHEN, CDR2 SYDVKM. This CDR3 has 15 amino acids. Trimming shortened V by 7 bases and J by 2 bases, and 18 bases separated the two germline ends. In nucleotides, the CDR3 is TGTGCCAGCACCCTCCCCGGGCGGGAACCCTACGAGCAGTACTTC. This encodes CASTLPGREPYEQYF. Full variable domain (rest looked up from reference TRBV28 and TRBJ2-7): DVKVTQSSRYLVKRTGEKVFLECVQDMDHENMFWYRQDPGLGLRLIYFSYDVKMKEKGDIPEGYSVSREKKERFSLILESASTNQTSMYLCASTLPGREPYEQYFGPGTRLTVT.

The rearrangement links TRBV18 to TRBJ1-4, with 8 bases that match TRBD1. This CDR3 has 15 amino acids. The trim removed 3 bases at V and 8 bases at J, leaving 8 bases unmatched. Looked up from germline, CDR1 is KGHSH and CDR2 is LQKENI. CDR3 loop: CASSPQTGAKEKLFF. DNA for the CDR3: TGTGCCAGCTCACCTCAGACAGGGGCGAAGGAAAAACTGTTTTTT.

CDR3 nucleotides: TGTGCCAGCCACTGGGGCGCTAGCTCCTATAATTCACCCCTCCACTTT. Protein product: CASHWGASSYNSPLHF. J is TRBJ1-6 and V is TRBV28; D is perhaps TRBD1 (5 bases). Trimming took off 8 bases at V and 0 bases at J, with 14 bases between the two ends. The CDR3 is 16 amino acids. Germline CDR1 is MDHEN and CDR2 is SYDVKM.

The V gene is TRBV15, the J gene TRBJ2-3; 9 bases are shared with TRBD2. The V gene's germline CDR1 is LNHNV and CDR2 YYDKDF (reference sequence). The CDR3 loop spans 17 amino acids. V shed 0 bases, J shed 2 bases, and the junction held 6 bases outside the gene matches. CDR3 protein: CATSRDPAGGPTDTQYF. The DNA for the CDR3 is TGTGCCACCAGCAGAGATCCGGCGGGAGGGCCCACAGATACGCAGTATTTT. The variable domain in full, completed from reference TRBV15 and TRBJ2-3, reads DAMVIQNPRYQVTQFGKPVTLSCSQTLNHNVMYWYQQKSSQAPKLLFHYYDKDFNNEADTPDNFQSRRPNTSFCFLDIRSPGLGDTAMYLCATSRDPAGGPTDTQYFGPGTRLTVL.

V and J are TRBV28 and TRBJ1-2; a possible D gene is TRBD1 (6 bases). Germline-derived CDR1 and CDR2 are MDHEN and SYDVKM. This CDR3 region has 12 residues. Trimming took 3 bases from V and 6 from J, leaving 8 bases between them. CDR3: CASSLGAHGYTF. CDR3 DNA: TGTGCCAGCAGTTTGGGGGCGCATGGCTACACCTTC.

V usage is TRBV19 and J usage is TRBJ2-7, with 7 bases lining up with TRBD1. The germline gives CDR1 LNHDA, CDR2 SQIVND (reference sequence). This CDR3 contains 15 residues. Trimming took 1 base from V and 4 from J; bases not matched to a gene: 7. Here the CDR3 reads CASSIGSGTEYEQYF. The DNA for the CDR3 is TGTGCCAGTAGTATAGGCTCGGGGACAGAATACGAGCAGTACTTC.